These 13 T cell receptor beta chains came from one sample sequenced in a study of T cell responses to AZD1222 COVID-19 vaccine. The repertoire was sequenced with immunoSEQ multiplex PCR; TCRdb's copy has only in-frame clones and lacks some. The sample lists some 94,000 clones; about 92% were seen once. Specimen: peripheral blood, collected on day 0 of AZD1222 vaccination. These receptor sequences come from an adult in good health.

The rearrangement joins TRBV5-1 to TRBJ2-7; D ambiguous. Trimming took 0 bases from V and 6 from J, leaving 16 bases between them. The CDR3 length is 15 residues. CDR1 and CDR2 from the germline V gene are SGHRS and YFSETQ. For the CDR3, the DNA is TGCGCCAGCAGCTTGGACGGATCCTCTCTAGGCGAGCAGTACTTC. Translation gives CASSLDGSSLGEQYF.

This chain uses TRBV28 with TRBJ2-2; the match to TRBD2 covers 10 bases. CDR1 MDHEN and CDR2 SYDVKM come from the germline V gene. With 3 bases clipped from V and 4 bases from J, the junction kept 5 bases outside the gene matches. This CDR3 comprises 16 residues. The CDR3 reads CASSFASGRTTGELFF. CDR3 sequence (DNA): TGTGCCAGCAGTTTTGCTAGCGGGAGAACCACCGGGGAGCTGTTTTTT.

This clone has only one observation. The rearrangement links TRBV30 to TRBJ1-2, with D perhaps matching TRBD1 (5 bases). The CDR3 is made up of 13 amino acids. Germline V gives CDR1 GTSNPN, CDR2 SVGIG (reference sequence). V lost 3 bases and J lost 1, with 9 bases in between. The DNA for the CDR3 is TGTGCCTGGAGGGGACCGCTTAACTATGGCTACACCTTC. Protein product: CAWRGPLNYGYTF.

The gene calls are TRBV9 and TRBJ2-1, with D possibly matching TRBD2 (5 bases). The germline V and J ends were trimmed by 1 base and 5 bases, with 10 bases remaining between them. Germline V gene sequence: CDR1 SGDLS, CDR2 YYNGEE. The CDR3 totals 14 residues. The CDR3 protein is CASSVQSSHNEQFF. The CDR3 DNA reads as TGTGCCAGCAGCGTACAGTCTAGCCACAATGAGCAGTTCTTC.

The CDR3 loop reads CASSYVYNEQFF. The CDR3 DNA sequence: TGTGCCAGCAGTTACGTATACAATGAGCAGTTCTTC. The chain has TRBV6-2 or TRBV6-3 and TRBJ2-1; D not certain. Germline CDR1 MNHEY, CDR2 SVGEGT. This CDR3 comprises 12 residues. Deletions cut 2 bases from V and 4 bases from J, with 3 bases between.

The chain couples TRBV24-1 to TRBJ2-2, with 11 bases matching TRBD1. This CDR3 region has 16 residues. Germline trimming cut 4 bases from V and 7 bases from J; bases unmatched to any gene: 7. Germline CDR1 reads KGHDR; CDR2 reads SFDVKD. CDR3 sequence (DNA): TGTGCCACCAGTGACAAATGGACAGGGGGCATCGGGGAGCTGTTTTTT. The encoded protein is CATSDKWTGGIGELFF.

The rearrangement links TRBV5-5 to TRBJ2-5; 11 nucleotides agree with TRBD1. The junction had 5 bases not matched to a gene; V was cut back by 3 bases and J by 1 base. CDR1 SGHKS and CDR2 YYEKEE come from the germline V gene (reference sequence). CDR3 length equals 16 residues. The CDR3 loop reads CASSSGDRGVQETQYF. The CDR3 region has the DNA TGTGCCAGCAGCTCCGGGGACAGGGGGGTCCAAGAGACCCAGTACTTC.

The gene calls are TRBV19 and TRBJ1-1; no clear D gene. The CDR3 extends over 14 amino acids. With 7 bases removed from V and 7 bases from J, the gap between germline ends came to 19 bases. The germline CDR1 and CDR2 sequences are LNHDA and SQIVND (reference sequence). This chain's CDR3 is CASTPGGGSSEAFF. The CDR3 region has the DNA TGTGCCAGTACTCCCGGAGGCGGGTCAAGTGAAGCTTTCTTT.

The CDR3 loop reads CSVLSAVNTEAFF. The DNA of the CDR3 is TGCAGCGTCCTTTCGGCAGTTAACACTGAAGCTTTCTTT. This rearrangement joins TRBV29-1 to TRBJ1-1; D is undetermined. The V end lost 6 bases, the J end lost 2 bases, and 13 bases lay between the germline ends. The germline CDR1 and CDR2 sequences are SQVTM and ANQGSEA. This CDR3 comprises 13 residues.

The chain carries TRBV15 and TRBJ2-5; 8 bases line up with TRBD2. Germline assignment: CDR1 LNHNV and CDR2 YYDKDF (reference sequence). The J segment lost 3 bases and the V segment lost 0 bases, leaving 9 bases of the junction unmatched. This CDR3 contains 17 residues. CDR3 protein: CATSRDGAGVWEETQYF. The CDR3 bases are TGTGCCACCAGCAGAGATGGAGCGGGAGTTTGGGAAGAGACCCAGTACTTC.

The rearrangement uses TRBV5-4 and TRBJ2-5, with 11 positions matching TRBD2. V dropped 0 bases and J dropped 1; count of bases not matched to a gene: 5. This CDR3 region has 17 residues. CDR1 and CDR2 from the germline V gene are SGHNT and YYREEE (reference sequence). CDR3 coding DNA: TGTGCCAGCAGCTTGGGTCTAGCGGGGGGACCCCAAGAGACCCAGTACTTC. This gives the protein CASSLGLAGGPQETQYF.

With respect to this clone: A junction end diverges from the germline sequence, so it may reflect a read error. The V and J genes are TRBV28 and TRBJ2-2; possible D gene TRBD1, 5 bases. In germline, CDR1 is MDHEN, CDR2 SYDVKM. The CDR3 totals 14 residues. The CDR3, as DNA: TGTGCGAGCAGTCCCAGGGCGAACACCGGGGAGCTGTTTTTT. Translated: CASSPRANTGELFF.

This chain connects TRBV6-5 to TRBJ2-5, with D possibly being TRBD1 (5 bases). The CDR3 is 11 residues long. The germline V gene encodes CDR1 MNHEY and CDR2 SVGAGI. V was trimmed by 5 bases and J by 9 bases, leaving 10 bases between them. In nucleotides, the CDR3 is TGTGCCAGCAGTAACGCCAGGGCCCAGTACTTC. Amino acid sequence: CASSNARAQYF.